This record covers a single T cell receptor (beta chain). This entry is derived from a study of monozygotic twins with inflammatory bowel disease. This CDR3 is 14 amino acids long. CDR1 is SGHAT and CDR2 is FQNNGV in the germline V gene. Incorporation of UMIs carrying a 6-nucleotide sample barcode was performed by template switching. TCRdb reanalyzed the 5' RACE reads, giving one entry per CDR3 protein sequence and no DNA. Seen in this sample are around 400,000 distinct CDR3 sequences; the ten most common clones hold roughly 2.5%. This clonotype was sampled from a human donor with ulcerative colitis or Crohn's disease, or a healthy co-twin of an affected twin (not recorded which). The chain is built from TRBV11-2 and TRBJ2-3. Sample: blood. This CDR3 is CASSSWTTQDTQYF.